This T cell receptor (beta chain) emerged from a study of CD8 T cells in Susac syndrome. Study-wide findings and caveats: The study acknowledged a relatively small number of individuals in its TCR sequencing and HLA analysis.

The germline V gene encodes CDR1 LGHDT and CDR2 YNNKEL (reference sequence). The CDR3 runs 13 residues. V was trimmed by 2 bases and J by 2 bases, leaving 7 bases between them. Concerning this clonotype: What it binds is unknown.

Reverse transcription used roughly 0.45 to 1 ug RNA and random hexamers. TCRdb itself ran the immunoSEQ multiplex PCR reads through MiXCR, one entry per CDR3 protein. The table records around 200,000 distinct CDR3 sequences, approximately 94% of them present only once. This TCR came from a human donor with Susac syndrome. The chain carries TRBV3-1 and TRBJ2-7; D possibly corresponds to TRBD2 (6 bases). The material sequenced was CD4+ T cells from PBMCs. CDR3 in DNA: TGTGCCAGCAGCCAACCGGGGGCCTACGAGCAGTACTTC. Translating it yields CASSQPGAYEQYF.